These T cell receptor beta chains were read from a single sample in a study of blood T cell repertoires in COVID-19. The assay was immunoSEQ multiplex PCR, and TCRdb's table has in-frame clones only and misses some. The sample has about 210,000 clones, about 83% seen once; the top ten hold approximately 8%. What was sequenced was peripheral blood. The source is a woman in her fifties or sixties with active or convalescent COVID-19. CDR3s include the opening cysteine and the closing phenylalanine or tryptophan. A D gene is named only where the DNA matches it firmly. Not every row has a clone size; where given, it reads once, few, many or a size class.

v_gene	d_gene	len	j_gene	abundance	CDR3nt	CDR3aa
TRBV15	NA	15	TRBJ1-1	NA	TGTGCCACCAGCAGTGCCCTAGGGGTTTTTACTGAAGCTTTCTTT	CATSSALGVFTEAFF
TRBV27	TRBD2	19	TRBJ2-2	NA	TGTGCCAGCAGTTTCCGACGGACTAGCGGGGGATTAAACACCGGGGAGCTGTTTTTT	CASSFRRTSGGLNTGELFF
TRBV5-1	TRBD2	16	TRBJ2-3	NA	TGCGCCAGCAGCTCCCGGCGGGGGGCAAGGGAAGATACGCAGTATTTT	CASSSRRGAREDTQYF
TRBV7-3	TRBD2	18	TRBJ2-3	NA	TGTGCCAGCAGCTTAATGGCTAGCGGGAGCCTGAGCACAGATACGCAGTATTTT	CASSLMASGSLSTDTQYF
TRBV10-3	TRBD1	13	TRBJ1-2	NA	TGTGCCATCAGCCTTGGACAGGGGGATGGCTACACCTTC	CAISLGQGDGYTF
TRBV11-2	NA	15	TRBJ2-2	few	TGTGCCAGCAGCTTGTACAGGTCGAACACCGGGGAGCTGTTTTTT	CASSLYRSNTGELFF
TRBV28	TRBD1	14	TRBJ1-2	NA	TGTGCCATTTCCGTACAGGGGGCTGGCTATGGCTACACCTTC	CAISVQGAGYGYTF
TRBV7-2	NA	14	TRBJ2-5	NA	TGTGCCAGCAGCGCCGGAGGGTCTCAAGAGACCCAGTACTTC	CASSAGGSQETQYF
TRBV2	NA	14	TRBJ1-6	NA	TGTGCCAGCAGTGAAGGGGAGGCGAGAGGACCCCTCCACTTT	CASSEGEARGPLHF
TRBV10-1	TRBD1	16	TRBJ2-1	NA	TGCGCCAGCAGTGAGTCCACTCTGACAGGGGGAAATGAGCAGTTCTTC	CASSESTLTGGNEQFF
TRBV30	NA	19	TRBJ1-4	NA	TGTGCCTGGAGTTTTTCTCCTTTGGGGCGTCCGACAGTACGGGAAAAACTGTTTTTT	CAWSFSPLGRPTVREKLFF
TRBV12-3/TRBV12-4	TRBD1	13	TRBJ1-2	NA	TGTGCCAGCACCGTCGGGACAGGAGATGGCTACACCTTC	CASTVGTGDGYTF
TRBV7-9	TRBD2	17	TRBJ2-1	NA	TGTGCCAGCAGCTTAGGTCTCTGGCGGGGGGGACCCAATGAGCAGTTCTTC	CASSLGLWRGGPNEQFF
TRBV12-3/TRBV12-4	NA	12	TRBJ2-7	NA	TGTGCCAGCAGACGGGACACCTACGAGCAGTACTTC	CASRRDTYEQYF
TRBV4-1	TRBD2	17	TRBJ2-5	NA	TGCGCCAGCAGCCACGGGGGCAGCGGGAGTGTCCAAGAGACCCAGTACTTC	CASSHGGSGSVQETQYF
TRBV24-1	TRBD1	16	TRBJ2-5	NA	TGTGCCACCAGTGAGTCCGGGACAGGGGACCAAGAGACCCAGTACTTC	CATSESGTGDQETQYF
TRBV10-3	NA	13	TRBJ1-4	NA	TGTGCCATCAGGGACATAACTAATGAAAAACTGTTTTTT	CAIRDITNEKLFF
TRBV7-2	TRBD1	14	TRBJ2-1	NA	TGTGCCAGCAGCTCCTACAGGGGGACGGATGAGCAGTTCTTC	CASSSYRGTDEQFF
TRBV2	TRBD1	15	TRBJ2-5	NA	TGTGCCAGCAGTGAAGCGGCACGGACAGGGGAGACCCAGTACTTC	CASSEAARTGETQYF
TRBV6-5	TRBD2	14	TRBJ2-7	NA	TGTGCCAGCAGGCGGTTGGCGGGAGGGTACGAGCAGTACTTC	CASRRLAGGYEQYF
TRBV5-1	NA	13	TRBJ1-5	NA	TGCGCCAGCAGCGAACAGGGATTTCAGCCCCAGCATTTT	CASSEQGFQPQHF
TRBV24-1	TRBD2	19	TRBJ2-3	NA	TGTGCCACCAGTGATCTACCGGGACTAGCGGGGGGCCGCACAGATACGCAGTATTTT	CATSDLPGLAGGRTDTQYF
TRBV27	NA	13	TRBJ2-1	once	TGTGCCAGCAGCCGTGAAAGGGACTATGAGCAGTTCTTC	CASSRERDYEQFF
TRBV21-1	NA	16	TRBJ2-5	NA	TGTGCCAGCACCCAAAAGCTGTCCCAGGGCATAGAGACCCAGTACTTC	CASTQKLSQGIETQYF
TRBV11-2	TRBD1	13	TRBJ2-5	NA	TGTGCCACCGAGGGACAGGGGGGCGAGACCCAGTACTTC	CATEGQGGETQYF
TRBV7-3	NA	13	TRBJ2-7	few	TGTGCCAGCAGCTTAGACCTAGCTCACGAGCAGTACTTC	CASSLDLAHEQYF
TRBV5-4	TRBD2	16	TRBJ2-2	NA	TGTGCCAGCAGCCCTACTAGCGGGGGGCAAACCGGGGAGCTGTTTTTT	CASSPTSGGQTGELFF
TRBV28	TRBD1	12	TRBJ1-5	once	TGTGCCAGCTGGACAGGTTCTCAGCCCCAGCATTTT	CASWTGSQPQHF
TRBV19	NA	13	TRBJ1-5	NA	TGTGCCAGTACCAGTGGCGAGGCACAGCCCCAGCATTTT	CASTSGEAQPQHF
TRBV27	NA	13	TRBJ1-5	NA	TGTGCCAGCAGTCCGTTTCGGAATCAGCCCCAGCATTTT	CASSPFRNQPQHF
TRBV12-5	NA	16	TRBJ2-3	NA	TGTGCTAGTGGTTTGGTACAAGGGGTTTCGTGGGATACGCAGTATTTT	CASGLVQGVSWDTQYF
TRBV5-6	NA	15	TRBJ2-5	NA	TGTGCCAGCAGTTCACTGACAGGAATACAAGAGACCCAGTACTTC	CASSSLTGIQETQYF
TRBV19	TRBD1	17	TRBJ2-3	NA	TGTGCCAGTAGTCCAAACTCCTTGGACAGGGCGACAGATACGCAGTATTTT	CASSPNSLDRATDTQYF
TRBV6-5	TRBD2	15	TRBJ2-2	NA	TGTGCCAGCGGTTCTCCCGGGGGGTGGACCGGGGAGCTGTTTTTT	CASGSPGGWTGELFF
TRBV5-1	NA	14	TRBJ2-2	NA	TGCGCCAGCGGAACAGAGAGGAACACCGGGGAGCTGTTTTTT	CASGTERNTGELFF
TRBV5-1	NA	15	TRBJ1-1	NA	TGCGCCAGCAGCTTGAGTCGGGGATCAAACACTGAAGCTTTCTTT	CASSLSRGSNTEAFF
TRBV9	TRBD2	17	TRBJ2-2	few	TGTGCCAGCAGCACATCTAGCGGGGGGGCAGGCACCGGGGAGCTGTTTTTT	CASSTSSGGAGTGELFF
TRBV19	TRBD1	15	TRBJ2-5	once	TGTGCCAGTAGTCAGGGGGCGGGTGTATTCGTAACCCAGTACTTC	CASSQGAGVFVTQYF
TRBV7-2	TRBD2	14	TRBJ2-7	NA	TGTGCCAGCAGCAGGCTAGCGGGCGCCTACGAGCAGTACTTC	CASSRLAGAYEQYF
TRBV6-6	TRBD1	15	TRBJ1-2	NA	TGTGCCAGCAGTTACTTCGGGACAGGAACAGAGGGCTACACCTTC	CASSYFGTGTEGYTF
TRBV5-6	NA	16	TRBJ2-3	NA	TGTGCCAGCAGCTTGGCCCCGGGTAGAGAGGGCTATACGCAGTATTTT	CASSLAPGREGYTQYF
TRBV29-1	NA	13	TRBJ1-1	NA	TGCAGCGTTGTTATAGGGGTCGGAACTGAAGCTTTCTTT	CSVVIGVGTEAFF
TRBV4-1	TRBD2	17	TRBJ2-3	NA	TGCGCTAGCAGCCAAGGTCTAGCGGGAGGAAGCACAGATACGCAGTATTTT	CASSQGLAGGSTDTQYF
TRBV6-5	TRBD1	15	TRBJ1-5	NA	TGTGCCAGCAAAACCAACAGGGGAGACAATCAGCCCCAGCATTTT	CASKTNRGDNQPQHF
TRBV2	NA	14	TRBJ2-5	NA	TGTGCCAGCAGTGGAACAGGGTCGAGGGAGACCCAGTACTTC	CASSGTGSRETQYF